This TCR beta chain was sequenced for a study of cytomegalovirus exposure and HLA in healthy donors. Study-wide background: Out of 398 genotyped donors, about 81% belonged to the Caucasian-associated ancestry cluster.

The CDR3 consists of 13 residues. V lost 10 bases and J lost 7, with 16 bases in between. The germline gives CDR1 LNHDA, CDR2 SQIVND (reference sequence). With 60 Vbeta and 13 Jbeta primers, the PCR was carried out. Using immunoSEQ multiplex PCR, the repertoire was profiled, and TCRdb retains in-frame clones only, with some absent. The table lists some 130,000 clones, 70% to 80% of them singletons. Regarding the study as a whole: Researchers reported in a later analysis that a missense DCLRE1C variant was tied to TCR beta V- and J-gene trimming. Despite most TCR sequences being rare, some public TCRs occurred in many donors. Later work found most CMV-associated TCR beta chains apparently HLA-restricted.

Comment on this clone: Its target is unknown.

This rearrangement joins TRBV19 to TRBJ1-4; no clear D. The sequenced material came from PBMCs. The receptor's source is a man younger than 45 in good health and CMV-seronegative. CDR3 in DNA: TGTGCCACCCGCCTGGGTTCGGGTGAAAAACTGTTTTTT. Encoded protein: CATRLGSGEKLFF.